The sequence of this TCR beta chain was determined in a study of cytomegalovirus exposure and HLA in healthy donors (dated by TCRdb to about 2017). Study-level background: An earlier analysis of 587 of the donors reported approximately 280 Gb of sequence data and 90 million to 120 million unique TCR beta sequences obtained from some 170 million T cells. Around 320 gigabases of sequencing data and approximately 93 million unique TCR sequences were included in an early release covering over 600 HLA-typed donors. Among the roughly 400 genotyped donors, about 83% belonged to the genetic ancestry cluster associated with self-reported Caucasian donors. The study aimed to test whether signatures of past pathogen exposure could be identified by cataloging public T cell receptors. The T cell repertoires of some 700 subjects were profiled by immunosequencing and related to cytomegalovirus serostatus. In addition to the first cohort of approximately 670 subjects, a separate validation cohort of 120 different subjects was used. To predict cytomegalovirus infection status, the study brought together high-throughput TCR immunosequencing, statistical association of individual TCRs with disease status, and machine learning. A later analysis re-analyzed previously published TCR beta repertoires from 500 to 700 donors and added high-resolution HLA genotyping to study TCR occurrence patterns. In the later analysis, no new phenotypic data were used to find candidate immune exposures; instead, reliance was placed on TCR beta sequences and their occurrence across donors. In an earlier analysis of 550 to 700 of the donors, high-throughput TCR beta sequencing was used to judge whether each TCR beta V gene segment behaved as functional or pseudogenic. Donor age, sex, ethnicity and CMV serostatus were compiled alongside the repertoire data. Genome-wide SNP genotypes for about 65% of the 666 donors were used in a later genetic analysis, which treated that subset as a discovery cohort. Every repertoire in the discovery cohort had been generated on one and the same sequencing platform. HLA typing included class I and class II loci at four-digit resolution. Typing coverage differed by locus: A, B, C, DRB1 and DQB1 were typed in roughly 629-640 donors, DQA1 in approximately 520, DPA1 in 600 to 610, and DPB1 in about 450. Four to six DR-DQ haplotypes were handled as single units for association and clustering, since linkage in the cohort was strong. On average, roughly 240,000 unique TCR beta nucleotide sequences were sequenced per donor among a few hundred genotyped donors of the cohort, with roughly 18% of those sequences being non-productive. On the study overall, not on this receptor specifically: The study listed 164 TCR beta chains as associated with cytomegalovirus. This cohort had only TCR beta chains sequenced, and the lack of alpha or paired-chain data limited which features could be detected. A later genetic analysis reported fewer N-insertions in productive TCRs among donors in an Asian-associated ancestry cluster than the roughly 700-donor mean. According to a later analysis, most CMV-associated TCR beta chains appeared to be HLA-restricted, and the HLA associations seemed to be driven largely by CMV exposure. According to the authors, the approach could potentially be generalized to other disease states and immunological phenotypes. A cluster of highly shared sequence variants was judged likely to represent a technical artifact of the sequencing pipeline. When HLA alleles, especially DR and DQ, strongly co-occurred, attributing TCR associations to individual alleles was difficult. Because HLA typing was unavailable for some donors at each locus, only the typed subset was used in association tests. For the cohort, immune exposure information was limited to CMV serostatus. The earlier analysis of around 600 of the donors excluded approximately 17 rarely observed V segments, including chromosome 9 orphons, because counts were too low. The classifier was reported to diagnose cytomegalovirus status with high specificity and sensitivity in both the original and validation cohorts. A later genetic analysis associated a missense DCLRE1C variant with V-gene and J-gene trimming of TCR beta chains, and an independent cohort replicated the association. While some public TCRs were present in many individuals, most TCR sequences turned up only very rarely across donors. Linkage disequilibrium might explain the correlated functional status among segregating V segments, but an unknown experimental factor could not be ruled out. A later analysis found that TCR association rates varied across HLA loci, with DRB1 alleles showing the most associated TCRs and HLA-C alleles the fewest. In a later analysis, several top co-occurrence clusters were reported to appear linked to parvovirus B19, influenza, CMV and Epstein-Barr virus. Specific HLA alleles were associated with roughly 16,000 TCR beta sequences at a false discovery rate of 0.05 in a later analysis. In vitro tests confirmed that a few of the cytomegalovirus-associated TCR beta chains recognize cytomegalovirus antigens. Compared with equally common non-associated chains, HLA-associated TCR beta chains in a later analysis were more clonally expanded and had lower generation probabilities. The 87-base-pair reads could not distinguish some IMGT-functional V segments, including TRBV6-2 and TRBV6-3, so those segments were excluded. A further reported finding was that TCR beta sequences accurately predicted the HLA-A and HLA-B alleles for most subjects in the first cohort. Presence/absence analyses assumed roughly uniform sequencing depth across donors, an assumption that may not hold. In an earlier analysis of around 600 of the donors, most TCR beta V segments appeared in productive rearrangements about 87% or about 30% of the time, broadly matching IMGT annotations.

The cohort comprised fewer than 700 healthy bone marrow donors. All cohort members were sampled while nominally healthy, although unrecorded immune exposures were likely present. The donor tested CMV seropositive and was one of the 289 seropositive cohort members. Every donor gave a peripheral blood sample, and the peripheral blood mononuclear cells from that sample were used for TCR beta sequencing. The Qiagen DNeasy Blood Extraction Kit was used to extract genomic DNA from the blood cell samples. The protocol used for the library was the immunoSEQ multiplex PCR assay. The multiplex PCR relied on a mix of 60 forward primers for TCR Vbeta segments and 13 reverse primers for TCR Jbeta segments. A multiplex PCR assay on genomic DNA amplified the CDR3 region of rearranged TCR beta genes. The Illumina HiSeq System was used to sequence the amplified TCR beta libraries as 87-base-pair reads. Under the source paper's analysis protocol: In a later analysis, some 80 million unique TCR beta chains were counted across the roughly 610 repertoires, and roughly 10 million of these chains were shared by at least two donors. Raw reads were error-corrected and collapsed into unique sequences with a nearest-neighbor algorithm that merged closely related sequences to remove PCR and sequencing errors. CDR3 sequences were aligned to IMGT reference sequences to assign V, D and J gene segments. For a sequence to be retained, a match of at least six nucleotides was required to both a V gene segment and a J gene segment. A rearrangement was called productive if the CDR3 had no stop codons and remained in frame with V and J, and every other rearrangement was called non-productive. Following IMGT convention, CDR3 was defined as the stretch from the second conserved V-encoded cysteine to the conserved J-encoded phenylalanine. In an earlier analysis of around 570 of the donors, sequences lacking an unambiguous match to a single V gene segment were excluded. An earlier analysis of a few hundred of the donors called V segments functional above 56.7% productive rearrangements and segregating when the between-donor standard deviation exceeded 5%. A statistical classification framework was built to diagnose cytomegalovirus status from the catalog of TCR beta chain sequences. V and J gene assignment, in a later analysis, came from comparing TCR nucleotide sequences with IMGT/GENE-DB human TR gene sequences. In a later analysis, CDR3 sequences and most-parsimonious VDJ recombination scenarios were assigned using the TCRdist pipeline. In a later analysis, every TCR beta chain was defined by the combination of its CDR3 amino acid sequence and its V-gene family, and reads without a unique V-gene family were dropped. As a way to deal with suspected cross-contamination and a sequencing artifact, a later analysis dropped 450 to 700 nucleotide sequences that were highly shared and had low generation probability. In a later analysis, a clonal expansion index was calculated for each public chain from normalized within-repertoire ranks of inferred template counts. In a later analysis, generation probabilities were computed using a VDJ recombination model fitted to out-of-frame rearrangements, and the results were checked against IGoR. In a later analysis, hypergeometric tests were used to score TCR-TCR, TCR-HLA and TCR-CMV co-occurrence, with a repertoire-size bias correction applied to TCR pairs. A later analysis estimated false discovery rates by permuting HLA or CMV assignments 20 times. In a later analysis, co-occurring TCRs were grouped using DBSCAN, and TCRdist sequence similarity was added for clustering within HLA-allele-positive subsets. Repertoires with fewer than 30,000 or more than 120,000 public chains were left out of co-occurrence clustering, as were five repertoires with anomalous nucleotide sharing. The clones in this table, taken by TCRdb from immuneACCESS, are in-frame only. Not every clone is retained; where verified, under half of the shortfall comes from an unresolved V gene, and the cause of the rest is unknown. The DNA was the basis for D and trimming; V, J and clone size are from that table. The sample table shows around 130,000 clones, and 84% are seen once. Under 3% of the sample is in the top ten clones.

According to the germline V gene (reference sequence), CDR1 reads SGHNT and CDR2 reads YYREEE. CDR3 length: 15 amino acids, cysteine to phenylalanine. CDR3 DNA only is kept here, 45 bases in frame from base 1. V is cut by 0 bases and J by 7 bases, and the space between the germline ends is 11 bases. Regarding this clone: The clone's antigen remains unknown. No per-base quality is available; no much larger clone lies one base away.

The chain uses TRBV5-4 and TRBJ1-6; the D gene cannot be resolved reliably. The clonotype was recovered from a woman aged 18-30 years in good health and CMV-seropositive. Input material: PBMCs. The nucleotides are TGTGCCAGCAGCTTGGAGTACAGCTACAATTCACCCCTCCACTTT. Translated, this gives CASSLEYSYNSPLHF.